This T cell receptor (beta chain) was profiled in a study of T-cell memory formation after mild COVID-19. Notes on the study in general: The appearance of some responding clones in pre-infection memory suggested that cross-reactive memory joined. The CD4+ clones that contracted clustered mainly within CM and EM, and the CD8+ clones concentrated in EMRA.

V was trimmed by 5 bases and J by 6 bases, leaving 20 bases between them. Per germline, CDR1 MNHNS and CDR2 SASEGT. There are 16 residues in the CDR3. In TCRdb, the 5' RACE reads were re-called with MiXCR into one record per CDR3 protein. The sample carries fewer than 200,000 distinct CDR3 sequences, roughly 23% recorded once. Comments on this clonotype: No antigen is known for it.

The sequence derives from an adult woman who had mild COVID-19 (a few samples of this study predate the infection). Cell type and time point are not known. The rearrangement uses TRBV6-1 and TRBJ1-5; D unclear. Input material: PBMCs or a T cell subset sorted from them (not recorded which). The DNA of the CDR3 is TGTGCCAGCAGTTACCCCCACGCCCCGGGTACTCAGCCCCAGCATTTT. It translates to CASSYPHAPGTQPQHF.